Following are 12 T cell receptor beta chains from one sample sequenced in a study of T cell responses to AZD1222 COVID-19 vaccine. Profiled with immunoSEQ multiplex PCR; TCRdb holds only in-frame clones, not every one. This repertoire shows approximately 75,000 clones, 80% to 90% found once; its top ten account for around 20%. The source was peripheral blood, collected 28 days after the second AZD1222 dose. These receptors all stem from an adult who received the AZD1222 COVID-19 vaccine.

The gene calls are TRBV7-3 and TRBJ2-1; maybe TRBD2 (5 bases). The germline V gene encodes CDR1 SGHTA and CDR2 FQGTGA. With 2 bases removed from V and 7 bases from J, the gap between germline ends came to 12 bases. The CDR3 sequence is 14 residues long. This CDR3 is CASSLSSSGNEQFF. DNA of the CDR3: TGTGCCAGCAGCTTATCTTCGAGCGGTAATGAGCAGTTCTTC.

The rearrangement uses TRBV6-5 and TRBJ2-1; TRBD1 aligns across 8 bases. The trim removed 2 bases at V and 8 bases at J, leaving 2 bases unmatched. The CDR3 consists of 13 residues. Germline assignment: CDR1 MNHEY and CDR2 SVGAGI. The CDR3 region is CASSYDRGDEQFF. The CDR3 DNA is TGTGCCAGCAGTTACGACAGGGGCGATGAGCAGTTCTTC.

V gene TRBV30 combines with J gene TRBJ1-2, with D possibly being TRBD1 (6 bases). Looked up from germline, CDR1 is GTSNPN and CDR2 is SVGIG (reference sequence). V shed 2 bases and J shed 4 bases, with 17 bases lying between them. The CDR3 sequence is 15 residues long. The DNA of the CDR3 is TGTGCCTGGAGTCGAACCGTAGGACAGACCTATGGCTACACCTTC. Translation gives CAWSRTVGQTYGYTF.

The V call is TRBV2, the J call TRBJ1-1; TRBD1 agrees at 11 bases. Losses at the gene ends were 11 bases for V and 0 bases for J; bases not matched to a gene: 5. Germline V lookup: CDR1 SNHLY, CDR2 FYNNEI. This CDR3 contains 14 residues. CDR3 sequence: CAGGTGGLNTEAFF. Here the CDR3 DNA reads TGTGCCGGCGGGACAGGGGGGTTGAACACTGAAGCTTTCTTT.

This rearrangement joins TRBV5-4 to TRBJ2-3; 11 positions match TRBD2. CDR1 and CDR2 (germline): SGHNT, YYREEE (reference sequence). The J segment lost 2 bases and the V segment lost 4 bases, leaving 3 bases of the junction unmatched. The CDR3 sequence is 15 residues long. The CDR3 is CASSATSGDTDTQYF. For the CDR3, the DNA is TGTGCCAGCAGCGCGACTAGCGGGGACACAGATACGCAGTATTTT. The entire variable domain, with the rest obtained from reference TRBV5-4 and TRBJ2-3, is as follows: ETGVTQSPTHLIKTRGQQVTLRCSSQSGHNTVSWYQQALGQGPQFIFQYYREEENGRGNFPPRFSGLQFPNYSSELNVNALELDDSALYLCASSATSGDTDTQYFGPGTRLTVL.

The CDR3 DNA sequence: TGTGCCTGGAGTGTACCCGGCAGGGGGCTAGGACTCGATCGAAACACCATATATTTT. This encodes CAWSVPGRGLGLDRNTIYF. V gene TRBV30 combines with J gene TRBJ1-3, with 8 bases matching TRBD1. V was clipped by 0 bases and J by 5 bases; unmatched bases: 18. This CDR3 is built from 19 residues. Germline assignment: CDR1 GTSNPN and CDR2 SVGIG (reference sequence).

The gene calls are TRBV19 and TRBJ2-3; the D gene is possibly TRBD2 (6 bases). In germline, CDR1 is LNHDA, CDR2 SQIVND (reference sequence). V dropped 3 bases and J dropped 2 bases, with 9 bases sitting between them. The CDR3 is 14 amino acids. CDR3 in DNA: TGTGCCAGTAGTATTGCGGGGTCCACAGATACGCAGTATTTT. Protein product: CASSIAGSTDTQYF.

The V gene is TRBV11-2, the J gene TRBJ2-2, with 7 bases that match TRBD1. CDR3 length: 14 residues. V gave up 8 bases and J gave up 0 bases; unmatched junction bases: 3. CDR1 is SGHAT, CDR2 FQNNGV, per germline. The DNA of the CDR3 is TGTGCCAGCGGGCAGGGGGCGAACACCGGGGAGCTGTTTTTT. Translation: CASGQGANTGELFF.

Note on this clone: One end of the junction is discordant with germline, which a read error may explain. This rearrangement joins TRBV27 to TRBJ1-2; possible D gene TRBD1, 5 bases. Per the germline V gene, CDR1 is MNHEY and CDR2 is SMNVEV (reference sequence). This CDR3 is built from 12 residues. The CDR3 protein is CASSTNLRDAIF. CDR3 nucleotide sequence: TGTGCCAGCAGTACTAACCTCCGGGACGCCATCTTC.

The rearrangement uses TRBV29-1 and TRBJ2-7; D gene ambiguous. Trimming left V 4 bases short and J 1 base short, with 11 bases between. The length of the CDR3 is 13 residues. In germline, CDR1 is SQVTM, CDR2 ANQGSEA. The CDR3 is CSVVDGPSYEQYF. The CDR3 nucleotides read TGCAGCGTTGTCGATGGTCCTTCCTACGAGCAGTACTTC.

This chain connects TRBV4-3 to TRBJ1-3; TRBD1 might be the D (5 bases). V gave up 0 bases and J gave up 4 bases, with 13 bases separating them. Germline V CDR1 and CDR2: LGHNA, YSLEER. This CDR3 is built from 16 residues. The CDR3: CASSQDPPGYGNTIYF. The CDR3 coding sequence is TGCGCCAGCAGCCAAGATCCGCCAGGGTACGGAAACACCATATATTTT.

The CDR3 bases are TGTGCCAGCGGGTCCCATCAGCCCCAGCATTTT. Translation gives CASGSHQPQHF. V is TRBV12-3 or TRBV12-4 and J is TRBJ1-5, with D hard to call. The CDR3 sequence is 11 residues long. The germline V and J ends were trimmed by 8 bases and 5 bases, with 7 bases remaining between them.